This T cell receptor beta chain comes out of a study of early T cells in non-severe SARS-CoV-2 infection. This clonotype was seen ten or more times. V dropped 6 bases and J dropped 0 bases, with 20 bases sitting between them. The CDR3 runs 17 residues. Per the germline V gene, CDR1 is MNHNS and CDR2 is SASEGT. A single record per CDR3 protein comes from TCRdb applying MiXCR to the 5' RACE reads. The sample holds roughly 64,000 distinct CDR3 sequences, 7% to 9.5% seen once. This specimen was whole blood, taken at baseline. The V and J genes are TRBV6-1 and TRBJ1-1; weak D call: TRBD1 (5 bases). The clonotype comes from an adult who was a healthcare worker with PCR-confirmed SARS-CoV-2 infection or an uninfected control (not recorded which). The CDR3 protein is CASSDKGRSPLNTEAFF. CDR3 DNA: TGTGCCAGCAGCGATAAGGGGCGGTCTCCCCTGAACACTGAAGCTTTCTTT.